A selection of T cell receptor beta chains follows, all from one sample in a study of T cell repertoires in cytomegalovirus infection. MiXCR was run by TCRdb on the reads, yielding one entry per CDR3 protein. The sample includes 100,000 to 150,000 distinct CDR3 sequences, less than 9.5% of them seen just once. The sample was PBMCs. The receptors come from a human donor in good health (CMV status not recorded). Some clones in this sample may be carry-over from other donors' samples. Each CDR3 is given with its conserved first and last residue. D genes are given only for firm matches. Only some rows state a clone size, as once, few, many or a class for expanded clones.

TRBV20-1	TRBJ2-7	few	TRBD2	TGCAGTGCGCGACTAGCGGGTGCCTACGAGCAGTACTTC	CSARLAGAYEQYF
TRBV20-1	TRBJ1-5	few	.	TGCAGTGCTAGAGATCGGATTCAAACAGAAACACAGCCCCAGCATTTT	CSARDRIQTETQPQHF
TRBV15	TRBJ2-7	many	TRBD1	TGTGCCACCAGCTCCGCCGACAGGGTCAACAACGAGCAGTACTTC	CATSSADRVNNEQYF
TRBV28	TRBJ1-1	many	.	TGTGCCAGCAGTTCTTCAGGGAACGAACGGCATGATGAAGCTTTCTTT	CASSSSGNERHDEAFF
TRBV12-3/TRBV12-4	TRBJ1-2	many	.	TGTGCCAGCAGTTTAAACCGGTATAATGACTATGGCTACACCTTC	CASSLNRYNDYGYTF
TRBV28	TRBJ2-2	many	TRBD1	TGTGCCAGCAGTTCGCCGTCGAGACAGGGTTACGGGGAGCTGTTTTTT	CASSSPSRQGYGELFF
TRBV29-1	TRBJ1-1	.	.	TGCAGCGTTGGGGGACCGATGAACACTGAAGCTTTCTTT	CSVGGPMNTEAFF
TRBV12-5	TRBJ1-1	many	.	TGTGCTAGTGGCGCAGACTACACTGAAGCTTTCTTT	CASGADYTEAFF
TRBV29-1	TRBJ2-5	few	.	TGCAGCGTTGGAGGGGGCGGAGGGGGAGAGACCCAGTACTTC	CSVGGGGGGETQYF
TRBV7-2	TRBJ2-5	many	TRBD2	TGTGCCAGCAGCTTAGTAGGCAGGGGGACTAGCGGGAGGCAGACCCAGTACTTC	CASSLVGRGTSGRQTQYF
TRBV5-5	TRBJ2-7	many	.	TGTGCCAGCGAATTCGGGGGAGCTATTCAGGACGAGCAGTACTTC	CASEFGGAIQDEQYF
TRBV6-2/TRBV6-3	TRBJ1-1	many	.	TGTGCCACCCATGACGCCCCATCCGGGACGGTGAACACTGAAGCTTTCTTT	CATHDAPSGTVNTEAFF